This is a list of T cell receptor beta chains from one sample in a study of beta chain features in type 1 diabetes. The protocol was immunoSEQ multiplex PCR, while the TCRdb copy is restricted to in-frame clones and leaves out a portion. In the table there are under 150,000 clones, about 50% of which are singletons. The specimen sequenced was Tregs from blood. The receptors stem from a man between 18 and 35 years old in good health. Both conserved end residues are part of each CDR3. Fields, in order: clone size, J gene, CDR3 length, D gene, V gene, CDR3 protein, CDR3 DNA. The D gene is left open where the match is weak. The size of a clone is reported for some rows only, either as once, few or many, or as a class for expanded clones.

clone size: .; J gene: TRBJ1-5; CDR3 length: 15; D gene: .; V gene: TRBV27; CDR3 protein: CASSPIDRGNQPQHF; CDR3 DNA: TGTGCCAGCAGTCCCATCGACAGAGGCAATCAGCCCCAGCATTTT
clone size: .; J gene: TRBJ2-5; CDR3 length: 11; D gene: .; V gene: TRBV6-1; CDR3 protein: CASKAPGTQYF; CDR3 DNA: TGTGCCAGCAAGGCCCCGGGGACCCAGTACTTC
clone size: few; J gene: TRBJ1-1; CDR3 length: 13; D gene: .; V gene: TRBV7-9; CDR3 protein: CASSLGQVTEAFF; CDR3 DNA: TGTGCCAGCAGCTTAGGACAGGTTACTGAAGCTTTCTTT
clone size: .; J gene: TRBJ1-4; CDR3 length: 13; D gene: .; V gene: TRBV25-1; CDR3 protein: CASSEYMSEKLFF; CDR3 DNA: TGTGCCAGCAGTGAATATATGAGTGAAAAACTGTTTTTT
clone size: once; J gene: TRBJ2-2; CDR3 length: 15; D gene: TRBD1; V gene: TRBV5-6; CDR3 protein: CASSWGRGTGRQLFF; CDR3 DNA: TGTGCCAGCAGCTGGGGGAGGGGGACAGGGCGGCAGCTGTTTTTT
clone size: .; J gene: TRBJ1-1; CDR3 length: 15; D gene: .; V gene: TRBV19; CDR3 protein: CASSILTVRSSEAFF; CDR3 DNA: TGTGCCAGTAGTATCCTGACAGTTAGGAGTTCTGAAGCTTTCTTT
clone size: .; J gene: TRBJ1-2; CDR3 length: 11; D gene: .; V gene: TRBV2; CDR3 protein: CASRRDYGYTF; CDR3 DNA: TGTGCCAGCAGGAGGGACTATGGCTACACCTTC
clone size: .; J gene: TRBJ1-1; CDR3 length: 12; D gene: .; V gene: TRBV7-9; CDR3 protein: CASSSGTTEAFF; CDR3 DNA: TGTGCCAGCAGCTCCGGGACAACTGAAGCTTTCTTT
clone size: .; J gene: TRBJ2-1; CDR3 length: 15; D gene: TRBD2; V gene: TRBV5-1; CDR3 protein: CASSHGTSGYNEQFF; CDR3 DNA: TGCGCCAGCAGCCACGGGACTAGCGGTTACAATGAGCAGTTCTTC
clone size: .; J gene: TRBJ1-5; CDR3 length: 14; D gene: .; V gene: TRBV2; CDR3 protein: CASSEALLLESQHF; CDR3 DNA: TGTGCCAGCAGTGAAGCGCTTCTCCTGGAGAGCCAGCATTTT
clone size: few; J gene: TRBJ2-7; CDR3 length: 14; D gene: .; V gene: TRBV7-2; CDR3 protein: CASSFVPGETLQYF; CDR3 DNA: TGTGCCAGCAGCTTTGTTCCAGGGGAGACTCTGCAGTACTTC
clone size: .; J gene: TRBJ2-2; CDR3 length: 14; D gene: TRBD1; V gene: TRBV18; CDR3 protein: CASTRQGNTGELFF; CDR3 DNA: TGTGCCAGCACCCGACAGGGGAACACCGGGGAGCTGTTTTTT
clone size: .; J gene: TRBJ1-2; CDR3 length: 14; D gene: TRBD1; V gene: TRBV18; CDR3 protein: CASSRTGVGYGYTF; CDR3 DNA: TGTGCCAGCTCACGTACAGGGGTAGGCTATGGCTACACCTTC
clone size: few; J gene: TRBJ2-2; CDR3 length: 19; D gene: TRBD1; V gene: TRBV30; CDR3 protein: CAWSDEDYRGRLRSGELFF; CDR3 DNA: TGTGCCTGGAGCGACGAGGATTACAGGGGGCGTTTAAGGTCCGGGGAGCTGTTTTTT
clone size: few; J gene: TRBJ1-3; CDR3 length: 15; D gene: TRBD1; V gene: TRBV7-2; CDR3 protein: CASSWDRGAGNTIYF; CDR3 DNA: TGTGCCAGCAGCTGGGACAGGGGCGCGGGGAACACCATATATTTT
clone size: .; J gene: TRBJ2-5; CDR3 length: 17; D gene: .; V gene: TRBV10-3; CDR3 protein: CATQGGLFGTGQETQYF; CDR3 DNA: TGTGCCACCCAGGGGGGTCTTTTCGGTACTGGGCAAGAGACCCAGTACTTC
clone size: .; J gene: TRBJ2-2; CDR3 length: 18; D gene: .; V gene: TRBV25-1; CDR3 protein: CAGSETFFGQRNTGELFF; CDR3 DNA: TGTGCCGGCAGTGAAACATTCTTTGGACAGAGGAACACCGGGGAGCTGTTTTTT
clone size: .; J gene: TRBJ2-2; CDR3 length: 15; D gene: TRBD2; V gene: TRBV28; CDR3 protein: CASSLAGVNTGELFF; CDR3 DNA: TGTGCCAGCAGTTTGGCGGGGGTAAACACCGGGGAGCTGTTTTTT
clone size: .; J gene: TRBJ2-1; CDR3 length: 15; D gene: TRBD2; V gene: TRBV12-5; CDR3 protein: CASGGDGTSRDEQFF; CDR3 DNA: TGTGCTAGTGGCGGAGACGGGACTAGCAGGGATGAGCAGTTCTTC
clone size: .; J gene: TRBJ1-1; CDR3 length: 14; D gene: .; V gene: TRBV4-1; CDR3 protein: CASSQSTPGVKAFF; CDR3 DNA: TGCGCCAGCAGCCAAAGTACACCAGGGGTTAAGGCTTTCTTT
clone size: few; J gene: TRBJ2-1; CDR3 length: 14; D gene: .; V gene: TRBV7-2; CDR3 protein: CASSLVAGRNEQFF; CDR3 DNA: TGTGCCAGCAGCTTAGTTGCAGGGAGGAATGAGCAGTTCTTC
clone size: .; J gene: TRBJ2-7; CDR3 length: 15; D gene: TRBD2; V gene: TRBV7-2; CDR3 protein: CASRPNRGGSYEQYF; CDR3 DNA: TGTGCCAGCCGCCCCAATCGCGGGGGCTCCTACGAGCAGTACTTC
clone size: .; J gene: TRBJ1-4; CDR3 length: 15; D gene: TRBD1; V gene: TRBV28; CDR3 protein: CASSPGQGGQEKLFF; CDR3 DNA: TGTGCCAGCAGCCCCGGACAGGGGGGGCAGGAAAAACTGTTTTTT
clone size: few; J gene: TRBJ2-7; CDR3 length: 14; D gene: TRBD1; V gene: TRBV7-9; CDR3 protein: CASSLVGRGYEQYF; CDR3 DNA: TGTGCCAGCAGCTTAGTTGGCAGGGGGTACGAGCAGTACTTC
clone size: few; J gene: TRBJ2-1; CDR3 length: 15; D gene: .; V gene: TRBV6-4; CDR3 protein: CASSPLASSYNEQFF; CDR3 DNA: TGTGCCAGCAGCCCGTTGGCCTCCTCCTACAATGAGCAGTTCTTC
clone size: .; J gene: TRBJ1-5; CDR3 length: 14; D gene: .; V gene: TRBV19; CDR3 protein: CASSPWQDNQPQHF; CDR3 DNA: TGTGCCAGTAGTCCATGGCAGGACAATCAGCCCCAGCATTTT
clone size: .; J gene: TRBJ1-2; CDR3 length: 13; D gene: .; V gene: TRBV28; CDR3 protein: CASSLGGVNGYTF; CDR3 DNA: TGTGCCAGCAGTTTAGGCGGAGTCAACGGCTACACCTTC